The present T cell receptor (beta chain) was sequenced within a study of identical twins. Findings of the study overall: In cord blood, abundant beta clonotypes had fewer insertions; memory showed no trend.

This clonotype has only a few counts. Its specificity is not known. The CDR3 extends over 15 amino acids. V lost 3 bases and J 1 base, leaving 9 bases between the germline ends. From germline, CDR1 is MNHEY and CDR2 SMNVEV (reference sequence). MiXCR was run by TCRdb on the 5' RACE reads, yielding one entry per CDR3 protein. The sample consists of roughly 250,000 distinct CDR3 sequences, approximately 7.3% of them appearing once. The same data also contributed to another study, on yellow fever vaccine responses in identical twins.

The clonotype comes from a woman aged 18-35 years in good health. What was sequenced was CD8+ T cells sorted from blood. The chain employs TRBV27 and TRBJ2-2; the D is unclear. The DNA of the CDR3 is TGTGCCAGCAGTTTGGAGCCCGAGAACACCGGGGAGCTGTTTTTT. The encoded protein is CASSLEPENTGELFF.